This T cell receptor beta chain was sequenced for a study of T cell clones after liver transplantation. This CDR3 spans 15 amino acids. CDR1 and CDR2 (germline): SGHTA, FQGNSA. V lost 0 bases to trimming and J lost 4 bases, with 12 bases between them. The data were produced by immunoSEQ multiplex PCR, yet TCRdb's version contains in-frame clones alone and is incomplete. This sample carries 65,000 to 85,000 clones, 84% of them seen once, and the ten largest clones take around 2.2%. The sequences come from CD4+ T cells from blood, collected around 50 months after liver transplant. J is TRBJ1-2 and V is TRBV7-2; the D is unclear. This clonotype originated in a human patient who received a liver transplant. The graft donor may account for some of the T cells. The CDR3 reads CASSLAQDAGYGYTF. The CDR3 nucleotides are TGTGCCAGCAGCTTAGCGCAGGACGCGGGCTATGGCTACACCTTC.